These 3 T cell receptor beta chains were all obtained from the same sample, sequenced in a study of type 1 regulatory T cells. Antigen specificity for these receptors is unknown. TCRdb itself ran the reads through MiXCR, one entry per CDR3 protein. The data hold approximately 25,000 distinct CDR3 sequences, with around half observed a single time. The source material was cultured T cells, either the whole culture or a sorted T cell fraction (not recorded which). The origin of the receptors is a human donor in good health.

V gene TRBV3-1 combines with J gene TRBJ1-4; TRBD1 matches at 9 bases. Trimming removed 4 bases from V and 7 bases from J; junction bases left unmatched: 7. The CDR3 contains 15 residues. Germline V lookup: CDR1 LGHDT, CDR2 YNNKEL (reference sequence). In nucleotides, the CDR3 is TGTGCCAGCAGCCCACCGGGACAGGGATCTGAAAAACTGTTTTTT. Translation: CASSPPGQGSEKLFF.

The rearrangement joins TRBV27 to TRBJ2-7; 7 nucleotides match TRBD1. In germline, CDR1 is MNHEY, CDR2 SMNVEV (reference sequence). This CDR3 has 14 amino acids. Unmatched junction bases numbered 1, after V lost 0 bases and J lost 2 bases. The CDR3 protein is CASSLSGQPYEQYF. As DNA, the CDR3 is TGTGCCAGCAGTTTATCGGGACAGCCCTACGAGCAGTACTTC.

The J gene is TRBJ1-2, the V gene TRBV30; 11 bases align to TRBD1. This CDR3 contains 14 residues. V lost 2 bases and J lost 4; bases outside the gene matches: 3. From germline, CDR1 is GTSNPN and CDR2 SVGIG (reference sequence). The CDR3 protein is CAWSRGQGGYGYTF. The CDR3, as DNA: TGTGCCTGGAGTAGGGGACAGGGGGGCTATGGCTACACCTTC.